Listed below are T cell receptor beta chains from one sample, sequenced in a study of T cells in Graves' hyperthyroidism and ophthalmopathy. TCRdb independently ran MiXCR on the multiplex PCR reads; one entry per CDR3 protein. The sample lists 400,000 to 600,000 distinct CDR3 sequences; roughly a sixth were seen once. The specimen was blood. These receptors were taken from a woman aged 25 to 39 with Graves' ophthalmopathy. Both conserved end residues are part of each CDR3. Fields, in order: V gene, CDR3 length, J gene, CDR3 protein.

v_gene: TRBV11-1; len: 17; j_gene: TRBJ2-3; CDR3aa: CASSQRDRDFATDTQYF
v_gene: TRBV5-1; len: 11; j_gene: TRBJ1-2; CDR3aa: CASSSMTDYTF
v_gene: TRBV6-2/TRBV6-3; len: 13; j_gene: TRBJ2-6; CDR3aa: CASAASGANVLTF
v_gene: TRBV20-1; len: 13; j_gene: TRBJ2-7; CDR3aa: CSAGGGRAYEQYF
v_gene: TRBV20-1; len: 14; j_gene: TRBJ1-1; CDR3aa: CSARPRQDPTEAFF
v_gene: TRBV6-1; len: 13; j_gene: TRBJ1-1; CDR3aa: CASTVDRNTEAFF
v_gene: TRBV30; len: 14; j_gene: TRBJ2-2; CDR3aa: CAWKSDTNTGELFF
v_gene: TRBV28; len: 15; j_gene: TRBJ2-1; CDR3aa: CASSPERREASEQFF
v_gene: TRBV28; len: 14; j_gene: TRBJ2-1; CDR3aa: CASRTSMGYNEQFF
v_gene: TRBV27; len: 15; j_gene: TRBJ2-3; CDR3aa: CASSEFGGRADTQYF
v_gene: TRBV20-1; len: 17; j_gene: TRBJ1-5; CDR3aa: CSARDPLGQAKGQPQHF